Here is one T cell receptor (beta chain) with its context. No antigen is known for it. Researchers built TCR beta libraries using quantitative 5'-RACE with molecular barcodes. TCRdb independently ran MiXCR on the 5' RACE reads; one entry per CDR3 protein. The sample shows 150,000 to 200,000 distinct CDR3 sequences, approximately 10% of them seen only once. CDR1 and CDR2 from the germline V gene are KGHDR and SFDVKD. The CDR3 consists of 16 residues. V lost 8 bases and J lost 8; bases outside the gene matches: 14. This record belongs to a study of CD8 T cells in ankylosing spondylitis. Findings and limits, study-wide: A TCR beta motif made of roughly eight highly homologous variants seemed typical of ankylosing spondylitis blood. Clones tied to disease were said to be significantly enriched in matched ankylosing spondylitis synovial fluid.

The sample consisted of blood, either unsorted or a sorted T cell fraction (not recorded which). The TCR was taken from a male donor with ankylosing spondylitis or in good health (not recorded which). The genes are TRBV24-1 and TRBJ2-2; 9 bases map to TRBD1. CDR3 bases: TGTGCCACCACGGGTACCGGGACAGGGAATGTTGGGGAGCTGTTTTTT. The encoded protein is CATTGTGTGNVGELFF.